These 12 T cell receptor beta chains share one sample of origin, sequenced in a study of T cells in Graves' hyperthyroidism and ophthalmopathy. What was amplified from RNA transcripts were TCR beta CDR3 regions. The TCR CDR3 first-round RT-PCR relied on the HTBI primer set. TCRdb called the multiplex PCR reads again in MiXCR, with one record for every CDR3 protein. The sample consists of 350,000 to 400,000 distinct CDR3 sequences, around a sixth of them appearing once. Sequences were obtained from blood. Every receptor here comes from a young man with Graves' ophthalmopathy.

The sample holds many counts of this clonotype. This chain joins TRBV7-9 and TRBJ2-5, with 13 bases matching TRBD2. In germline, CDR1 is SEHNR, CDR2 FQNEAQ (reference sequence). The CDR3 is 16 amino acids. The V gene end was trimmed by 5 bases and the J gene end by 4 bases; junction bases not matched to a gene: 7. In nucleotides, the CDR3 is TGTGCCAGCAGCCCCGGGACTAGCGGGGCCAGAGAGACCCAGTACTTC. Amino acids: CASSPGTSGARETQYF.

The chain is built from TRBV3-1 and TRBJ2-1; perhaps TRBD2 as D (5 bases). V was shortened by 5 bases and J by 2 bases, with 19 bases between the two germline ends. Germline CDR1 is LGHDT and CDR2 is YNNKEL (reference sequence). CDR3 length: 17 residues. The CDR3 nucleotides read TGTGCCAGCAGCTTAGAAGCTAGCCCTCGCACCTACAATGAGCAGTTCTTC. This gives the protein CASSLEASPRTYNEQFF.

Worth noting for this clonotype: This may arise from a read error, as a much more abundant clone is one base away. This chain connects TRBV20-1 to TRBJ1-6, with D perhaps TRBD1 (5 bases). Per the germline V gene, CDR1 is DFQATT and CDR2 is SNEGSKA (reference sequence). The CDR3 runs to 14 residues. V lost 5 bases and J 7 bases, leaving 15 bases between the germline ends. The CDR3 is CSAATGPTNSPLHF. CDR3 nucleotides: TGCAGTGCTGCAACGGGACCGACCAATTCACCCCTCCACTTT.

V gene TRBV18 combines with J gene TRBJ1-2; D gene ambiguous. The CDR3 totals 15 residues. Germline CDR1 reads KGHSH; CDR2 reads LQKENI. V was trimmed by 2 bases and J by 7 bases, leaving 17 bases between them. CDR3 coding DNA: TGTGCCAGCTCACCAGGGCTTTCGGCTCGTCTTGGCTACACCTTC. Its translation is CASSPGLSARLGYTF.

The chain uses TRBV5-6 and TRBJ1-5; D possibly corresponds to TRBD1 (6 bases). From germline, CDR1 is SGHDT and CDR2 YYEEEE. The CDR3 length is 16 residues. The V and J ends lost 3 bases and 3 bases respectively, with 16 bases between them. DNA for the CDR3: TGTGCCAGCAGCTGGGGAGGGGGGGCGAACAATCAGCCCCAGCATTTT. This translates into CASSWGGGANNQPQHF. Based on the CDR3 plus reference TRBV5-6 and TRBJ1-5, the full variable domain is DAGVTQSPTHLIKTRGQQVTLRCSPKSGHDTVSWYQQALGQGPQFIFQYYEEEERQRGNFPDRFSGHQFPNYSSELNVNALLLGDSALYLCASSWGGGANNQPQHFGDGTRLSIL.

The chain is built from TRBV20-1 and TRBJ2-7; 9 bases are shared with TRBD1. Germline V gives CDR1 DFQATT, CDR2 SNEGSKA (reference sequence). The CDR3 runs 17 residues. V lost 7 bases, J lost 3 bases, and 19 bases stayed unmatched. CDR3 sequence reads: CSVQETHGQGLCYEQYF. The CDR3 region has the DNA TGCAGTGTTCAGGAGACCCATGGACAGGGGCTTTGCTACGAGCAGTACTTC.

The table lists this clonotype with many counts. The chain recombines TRBV3-1 with TRBJ2-5; 14 nucleotides match TRBD2. Germline values: CDR1 LGHDT, CDR2 YNNKEL (reference sequence). V was pared by 1 base and J by 1 base, with 2 bases of the junction left unmatched. CDR3 length: 17 residues. CDR3 sequence reads: CASSQAGLAGGQETQYF. The CDR3 DNA reads TGTGCCAGCAGCCAAGCAGGACTAGCGGGGGGCCAAGAGACCCAGTACTTC.

This clonotype came up many times. The chain's CDR3 is CASSPRTSGYNEQFF. CDR3 bases: TGTGCCAGCTCACCCCGGACTAGCGGGTACAATGAGCAGTTCTTC. V gene TRBV7-6 combines with J gene TRBJ2-1; TRBD2 aligns across 11 bases. Germline CDR1 SGHVS, CDR2 FNYEAQ. The CDR3 has 15 residues. Trimming removed 8 bases from V and 4 bases from J; junction bases left unmatched: 7.

The rearrangement links TRBV18 to TRBJ2-1; 10 positions agree with TRBD2. V shed 0 bases, J shed 5 bases, and the junction held 4 bases outside the gene matches. CDR1 KGHSH and CDR2 LQKENI come from the germline V gene. This CDR3 is built from 16 residues. CDR3 loop: CASSPPGAGGNNEQFF. As DNA, the CDR3 is TGTGCCAGCTCACCACCTGGAGCGGGGGGGAACAATGAGCAGTTCTTC.

This clonotype was detected once. CDR3 DNA: TGTGCCACCAGTGGGAAGGACAGGGCAGGCGGCTACACCTTC. Encoded protein: CATSGKDRAGGYTF. The gene calls are TRBV24-1 and TRBJ1-2, with 8 bases fitting TRBD1. This CDR3 contains 14 residues. The trim removed 5 bases at V and 8 bases at J, leaving 9 bases unmatched. The germline CDR1 and CDR2 sequences are KGHDR and SFDVKD.

V usage is TRBV4-1 and J usage is TRBJ2-3; D gene uncertain. The CDR3 runs to 15 residues. Germline V gene sequence: CDR1 MGHRA, CDR2 YSYEKL. V was shortened by 0 bases and J by 5 bases, with 12 bases between the two germline ends. CDR3 DNA: TGCGCCAGCAGCCAAGAGCCGGGTCAACTAGATACGCAGTATTTT. It yields the protein CASSQEPGQLDTQYF.

This clonotype turned up a few times. The chain links TRBV24-1 to TRBJ2-1, with a possible D match to TRBD1 (6 bases). Trimming stripped 7 bases from V and 9 bases from J, with 21 bases between. CDR1 and CDR2 from the germline V gene are KGHDR and SFDVKD. This CDR3 comprises 15 residues. Here the CDR3 DNA reads TGTGCCACCAGCGCCGAGGGTTGGGGGCAGGGTGAGCAGTTCTTC. It translates to CATSAEGWGQGEQFF.